This paragraph reports one T cell receptor beta chain. Per the study methods: Estimation of nucleated cell counts was performed using reference gene primer amplification. The assay was immunoSEQ multiplex PCR, and TCRdb's table has in-frame clones only and misses some. The V and J calls and the clone size are those of that table, but D and trimming were determined from the DNA. Here the sample spans 200,000 to 250,000 clones, 87% being singletons. This sample is drawn from a study of blood T cell repertoires in COVID-19. Study-level information: PBMCs, B-cell-depleted T cells, or T cells provided the cDNA or gDNA that made up the material.

CDR1 and CDR2 from the germline V gene are MGHRA and YSYEKL. This CDR3 is built from 18 residues. Trimming cost V 0 bases and J 0 bases, with 17 bases left between them. The receptor was derived from a young woman with acute COVID-19. The chain is built from TRBV4-1 and TRBJ1-1; D is possibly TRBD1 (5 bases). Sequencing used PBMCs or T cells enriched from blood (not recorded which). As DNA, the CDR3 is TGCGCCAGCAGCCAAGATAGAGTACAGGACATACTGAACACTGAAGCTTTCTTT. This sequence encodes CASSQDRVQDILNTEAFF.